This record covers a single T cell receptor (beta chain). The antigen this receptor binds is unknown. No much larger clonotype is one base removed from it; base qualities were not supplied. The data stem from a study of blood T cells in healthy people across ages (dated by TCRdb to the mid-2010s). Regarding the complete study: Template switching captured roughly one uniquely barcoded TCR beta cDNA molecule per two T cells in model experiments. The study measured age-related changes in TCR beta repertoire diversity using deep sequencing normalized with unique cDNA molecular identifiers. Four age groups were formed from the donors: young (average 16 years), middle-aged (approximately 42), aged (approximately 60) and long-lived (82). Two additional independent replicas of 1 million unique cDNA reads from the same blood draw were analyzed for two donors (one aged 18 to 30 and one aged 80 or older). What the authors observed across the whole study: Total diversity estimates from one million sequenced T cells were considered lower bounds and underestimates. Because profiling used bulk unsorted PBMCs, naive and antigen-experienced compartments could not be compared conclusively. Donor CMV infection status was unknown, potentially confounding age-related changes in expanded clonotypes. Compared with the aged group, more naive CD4+ T cells, fewer expanded clones and increased TCR diversity were shown by the long-lived group, suggesting age selection. There was a strong correlation between observed TCR beta diversity and the percentage of naive T cells measured by flow cytometry. As age increased, observed TCR beta diversity per million T cells dropped in a roughly linear way, and a significant reduction was already evident by age 40.

Libraries were prepared through 5' RACE. The instrument given in TCRdb is Illumina HiSeq 2500. A second PCR of roughly 7 to 11 cycles was performed with a sample-barcoded 5' primer and a J-beta primer mix. A unique molecular identifier was introduced onto each TCR beta cDNA molecule by a template-switch 5' adaptor carrying 12 random nucleotides. Each sample yielded at least 2.5 million CDR3-containing paired-end reads. First-strand cDNA synthesis was performed from all RNA using the Mint cDNA synthesis kit, with priming by a TRBC-specific oligonucleotide. Following uracil-DNA glycosylase treatment, a first 18-cycle PCR with universal primers M1SS and BC2_uni_R was performed on all cDNA. Regarding the original processing steps: Each sample was normalized by randomly selecting 1 million high-quality reads, each carrying a distinct molecular identifier. Reads with shared molecular identifiers were discarded instead of being binned into consensus sequences. MiTCR, with a Q25 quality threshold and the strictest error-elimination algorithm, was used for CDR3 identification, clonotype clustering and error correction. A nonparametric unseen species model with Euler transformation was used to estimate a lower bound on total TCR beta diversity. TCRdb redid the processing of the public reads, applying fastp at Q25 and MiXCR, and retained in-frame beta chains. Rows matching on CDR3 protein sequence are summarized as one entry with the most common DNA and genes. These V and J calls rely on TCRdb rather than the paper's analysis. The sample table shows 500,000 to 650,000 distinct CDR3 sequences, and approximately 26% are seen once. The top ten clonotypes cover 3% to 4.5% of the sample.

V is clipped by 3 bases and J by 7 bases, and the sequence between their germline boundaries is 13 bases long. CDR1 SGHDN and CDR2 FVKESK are derived from the germline V gene. From the cysteine up to the phenylalanine, the CDR3 has a length of 13 residues. Solely the CDR3 DNA is kept, with 39 bases framed from the first base. Donors were around 37 systemically healthy Caucasian individuals from Russia aged roughly 6 to 90 years. Approximately 10 milliliters of peripheral blood were collected from each donor into EDTA-treated Vacutainer tubes. Ficoll-Paque density-gradient centrifugation was used to isolate PBMCs, with at least 6.5 million per sample. Trizol reagent was used to extract total RNA from PBMCs, with at least 5.5 micrograms per sample. For every donor, flow cytometry on a PBMC aliquot measured the percentage of naive CD45RAhigh/CD27high T cells. The data were also submitted as part of a second study, on T cells of mothers and their children. Looking at the second paper: Donors were nine systemically healthy Caucasian individuals: three mothers and their six children. cDNA synthesis consumed the entire amount of extracted RNA, loaded at about 1.6 ug RNA in each 15 ul reaction. In the second PCR, the M1S primer added sample barcodes and 2-4 random nucleotides. More than 9 million TCR beta CDR3 reads were obtained from each mother, and 2.5 million to 3.5 million reads were obtained from each child. Thymic selection similarly shapes TCR recombination output in related and unrelated pairs, with minor effect from inherited differences. Normalized repertoire overlap in related mother-child pairs was always slightly higher than in unrelated mother-child pairs, but the difference was never significant. No persistent microchimeric T cell clones were detected, at a sensitivity of roughly 93 clones per million clonotypes. Deep NGS was used in the study to compare the TCR beta repertoires of mothers and children and to look for features that separate related mother-child pairs from unrelated individuals. Mothers averaged around 43 +/- 4 years of age and children averaged around 10 +/- 4 years. Libraries were sequenced on Illumina HiSeq 2000 with 100+100 nt paired-end reads after adapter ligation with NEBNext reagents. To avoid cross-contamination, the mother libraries and the child libraries were prepared a month apart and sequenced in separate runs. Each donor had between roughly 450,000 and 2,300,000 distinct TCR beta clonotypes identified. Naive TCR beta clonotypes were estimated from low-frequency clonotypes matched to each donor's FACS-determined naive share, without sorting.

This receptor chain uses TRBV14 and TRBJ2-7; TRBD2 is perhaps the D gene, given 5 matching bases. Sequenced: blood. This sequence was found in a boy aged 2-9 years in good health. The encoded CDR3 is CASSQNTSGEQYF. The DNA is as follows: TGTGCCAGCAGCCAGAATACGTCGGGAGAGCAGTACTTC.